The text below deals with one T cell receptor beta chain. Antigen unknown. As originally analysed: With immunoSEQ giving junction-only sequences and no quality scores, filtering differed. Clones were sequenced by immunoSEQ multiplex PCR, and TCRdb holds only the in-frame ones, with some missing. The D gene and trimming were derived from the DNA, and the V and J assignments and clone size from that table. The sample includes roughly 450,000 clones, about four fifths of them seen just once. This sample was taken from a study of shared clonotypes between healthy human individuals. Study-level points and caveats: Donor scarcity curtailed the genetic and exposure-history diversity represented herein.

This CDR3 spans 14 amino acids. Germline V gene lookup returns CDR1 SGHRS and CDR2 YFSETQ. Trimming took off 2 bases at V and 0 bases at J, with 5 bases between the two ends. Donors, healthy HIV-negative adults, lacked recent acute infections or vaccinations. Input material: PBMCs. The sequence came from a woman between 35 and 50 years old in good health. Some clones in this sample may be carry-over from other donors' samples. The chain recombines TRBV5-1 with TRBJ2-2; D remains ambiguous. Written as DNA, the CDR3 is TGCGCCAGCAGCTTCATAACGAACACCGGGGAGCTGTTTTTT. This encodes CASSFITNTGELFF.